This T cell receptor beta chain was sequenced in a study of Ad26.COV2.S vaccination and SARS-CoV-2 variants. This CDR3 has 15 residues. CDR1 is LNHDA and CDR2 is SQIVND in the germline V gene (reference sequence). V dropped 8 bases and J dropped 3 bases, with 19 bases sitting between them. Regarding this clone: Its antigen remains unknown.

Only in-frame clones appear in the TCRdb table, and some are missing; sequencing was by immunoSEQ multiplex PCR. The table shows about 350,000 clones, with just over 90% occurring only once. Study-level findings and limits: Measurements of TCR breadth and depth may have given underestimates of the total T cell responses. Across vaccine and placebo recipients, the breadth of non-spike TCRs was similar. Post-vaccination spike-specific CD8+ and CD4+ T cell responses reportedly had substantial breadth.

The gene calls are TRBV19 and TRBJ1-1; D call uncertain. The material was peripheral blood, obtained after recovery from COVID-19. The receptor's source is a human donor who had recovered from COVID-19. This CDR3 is CASASQPTIYTEAFF. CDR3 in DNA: TGTGCCAGTGCGTCACAGCCCACGATTTACACTGAAGCTTTCTTT.